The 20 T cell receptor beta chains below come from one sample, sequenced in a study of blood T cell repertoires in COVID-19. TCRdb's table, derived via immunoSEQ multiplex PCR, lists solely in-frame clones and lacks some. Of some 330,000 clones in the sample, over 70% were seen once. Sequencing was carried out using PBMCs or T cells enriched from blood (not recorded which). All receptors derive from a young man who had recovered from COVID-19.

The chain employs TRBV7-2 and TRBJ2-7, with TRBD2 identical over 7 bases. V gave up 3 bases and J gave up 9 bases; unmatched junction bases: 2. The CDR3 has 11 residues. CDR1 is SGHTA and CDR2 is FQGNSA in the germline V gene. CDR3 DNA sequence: TGTGCCAGCAGCTTGGGGGGGAGGCAGTACTTC. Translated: CASSLGGRQYF.

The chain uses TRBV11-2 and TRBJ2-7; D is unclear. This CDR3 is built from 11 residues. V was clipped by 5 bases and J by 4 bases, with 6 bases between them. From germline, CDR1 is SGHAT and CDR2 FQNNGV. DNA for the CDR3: TGTGCCAGCAGCCCCCCTTACGAGCAGTACTTC. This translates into CASSPPYEQYF.

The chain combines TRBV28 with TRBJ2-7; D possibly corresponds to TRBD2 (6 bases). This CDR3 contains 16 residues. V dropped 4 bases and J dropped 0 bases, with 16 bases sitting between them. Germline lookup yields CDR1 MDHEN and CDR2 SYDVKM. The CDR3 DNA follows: TGTGCCAGCAGTTATCTGGGGGGACGGCGCTCCTACGAGCAGTACTTC. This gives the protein CASSYLGGRRSYEQYF. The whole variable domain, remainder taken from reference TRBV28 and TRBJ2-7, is DVKVTQSSRYLVKRTGEKVFLECVQDMDHENMFWYRQDPGLGLRLIYFSYDVKMKEKGDIPEGYSVSREKKERFSLILESASTNQTSMYLCASSYLGGRRSYEQYFGPGTRLTVT.

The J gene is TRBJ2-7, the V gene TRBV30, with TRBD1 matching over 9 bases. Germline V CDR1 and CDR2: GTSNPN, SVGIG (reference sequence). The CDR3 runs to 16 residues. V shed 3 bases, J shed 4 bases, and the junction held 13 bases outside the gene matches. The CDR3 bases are TGTGCCTGGAGGGCCCCCCTTGGACAGGGGAGGTACGAGCAGTACTTC. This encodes CAWRAPLGQGRYEQYF.

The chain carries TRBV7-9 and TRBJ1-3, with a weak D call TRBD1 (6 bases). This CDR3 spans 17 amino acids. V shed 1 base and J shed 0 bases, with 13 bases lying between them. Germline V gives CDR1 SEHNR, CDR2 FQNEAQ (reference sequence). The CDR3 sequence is CASSLGQGSSSGNTIYF. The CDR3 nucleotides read TGTGCCAGCAGCTTAGGGCAGGGGTCGAGCTCTGGAAACACCATATATTTT.

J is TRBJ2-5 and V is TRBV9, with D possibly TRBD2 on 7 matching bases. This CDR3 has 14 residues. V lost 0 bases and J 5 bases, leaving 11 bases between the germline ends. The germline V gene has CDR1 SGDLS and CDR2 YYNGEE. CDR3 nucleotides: TGTGCCAGCAGCGTAGCGGGGGGCTCGGAGACCCAGTACTTC. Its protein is CASSVAGGSETQYF.

CDR3 protein: CASSHGQAINYGYTF. The CDR3 nucleotides read TGTGCCAGCAGTCACGGACAGGCTATCAACTATGGCTACACCTTC. The rearrangement joins TRBV7-9 to TRBJ1-2; 7 nucleotides agree with TRBD1. This CDR3 spans 15 amino acids. Germline V gene sequence: CDR1 SEHNR, CDR2 FQNEAQ (reference sequence). Unmatched junction bases numbered 9, after V lost 6 bases and J lost 2 bases.

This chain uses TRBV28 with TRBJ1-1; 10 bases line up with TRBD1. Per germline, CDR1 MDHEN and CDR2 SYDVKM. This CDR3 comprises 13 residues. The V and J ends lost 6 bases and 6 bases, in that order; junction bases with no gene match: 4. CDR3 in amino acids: CASRGTGVAEAFF. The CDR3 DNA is TGTGCCAGCAGGGGGACAGGGGTAGCTGAAGCTTTCTTT.

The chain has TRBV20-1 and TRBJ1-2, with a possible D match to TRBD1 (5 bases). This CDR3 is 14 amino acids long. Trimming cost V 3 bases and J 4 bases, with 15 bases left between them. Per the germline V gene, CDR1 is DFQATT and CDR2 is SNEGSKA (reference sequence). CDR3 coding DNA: TGCAGTGCTAGTCTGCGGGCGGGGGGCTATGGCTACACCTTC. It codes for CSASLRAGGYGYTF.

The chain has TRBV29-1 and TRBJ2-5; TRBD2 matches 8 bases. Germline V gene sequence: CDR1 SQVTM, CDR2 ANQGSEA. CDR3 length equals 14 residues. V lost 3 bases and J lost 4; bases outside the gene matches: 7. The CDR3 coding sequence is TGCAGCGTTGACCCGGGGGGGCCGGGAGAGACCCAGTACTTC. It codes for CSVDPGGPGETQYF.

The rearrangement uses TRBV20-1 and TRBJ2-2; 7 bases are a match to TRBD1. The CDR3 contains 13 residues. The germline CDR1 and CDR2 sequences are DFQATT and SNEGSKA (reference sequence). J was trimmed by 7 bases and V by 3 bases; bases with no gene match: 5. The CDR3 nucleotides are TGCAGTGCTAGTCGACAGGGCGGCGGGGAGCTGTTTTTT. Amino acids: CSASRQGGGELFF.

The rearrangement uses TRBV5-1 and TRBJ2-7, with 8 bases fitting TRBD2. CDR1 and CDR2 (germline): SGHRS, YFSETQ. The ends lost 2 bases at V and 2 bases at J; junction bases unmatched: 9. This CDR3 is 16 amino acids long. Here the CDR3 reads CASSLRGGSPPYEQYF. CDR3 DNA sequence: TGCGCCAGCAGCTTACGGGGGGGATCGCCTCCCTACGAGCAGTACTTC.

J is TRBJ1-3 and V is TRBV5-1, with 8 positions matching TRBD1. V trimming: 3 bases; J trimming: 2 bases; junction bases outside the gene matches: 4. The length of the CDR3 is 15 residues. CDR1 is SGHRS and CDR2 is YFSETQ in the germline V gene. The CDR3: CASSSWTGTGNTIYF. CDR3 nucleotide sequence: TGCGCCAGCAGCTCTTGGACAGGGACTGGAAACACCATATATTTT.

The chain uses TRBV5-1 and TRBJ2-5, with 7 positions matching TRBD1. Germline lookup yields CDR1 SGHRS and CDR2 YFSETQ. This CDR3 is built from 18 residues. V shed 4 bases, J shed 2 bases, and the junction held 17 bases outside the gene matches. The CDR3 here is CASSRTGTVGGGQETQYF. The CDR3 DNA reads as TGCGCCAGCAGCCGCACCGGGACAGTGGGTGGGGGACAAGAGACCCAGTACTTC.

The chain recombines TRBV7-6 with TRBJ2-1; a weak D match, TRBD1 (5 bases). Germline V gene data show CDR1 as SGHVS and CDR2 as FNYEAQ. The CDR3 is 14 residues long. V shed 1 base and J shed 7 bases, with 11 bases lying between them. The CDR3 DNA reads TGTGCCAGCAGCTTAGTTGGCCAGGGTAATGAGCAGTTCTTC. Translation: CASSLVGQGNEQFF. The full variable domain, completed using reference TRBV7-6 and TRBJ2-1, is GAGVSQSPRYKVTKRGQDVALRCDPISGHVSLYWYRQALGQGPEFLTYFNYEAQQDKSGLPNDRFSAERPEGSISTLTIQRTEQRDSAMYRCASSLVGQGNEQFFGPGTRLTVL.

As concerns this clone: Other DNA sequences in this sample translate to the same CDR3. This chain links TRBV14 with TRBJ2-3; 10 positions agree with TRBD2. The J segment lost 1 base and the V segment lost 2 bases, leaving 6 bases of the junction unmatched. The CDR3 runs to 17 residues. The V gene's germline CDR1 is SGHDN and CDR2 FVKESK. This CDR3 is CASSQHPSGGGTDTQYF. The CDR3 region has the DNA TGTGCCAGCAGCCAACACCCTAGCGGGGGCGGCACAGATACGCAGTATTTT.

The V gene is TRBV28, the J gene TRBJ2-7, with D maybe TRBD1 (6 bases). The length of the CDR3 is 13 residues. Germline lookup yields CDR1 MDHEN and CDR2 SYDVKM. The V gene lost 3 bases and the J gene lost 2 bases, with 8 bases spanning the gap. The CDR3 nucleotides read TGTGCCAGCAGTTTCAGGACAGCCTACGAGCAGTACTTC. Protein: CASSFRTAYEQYF.

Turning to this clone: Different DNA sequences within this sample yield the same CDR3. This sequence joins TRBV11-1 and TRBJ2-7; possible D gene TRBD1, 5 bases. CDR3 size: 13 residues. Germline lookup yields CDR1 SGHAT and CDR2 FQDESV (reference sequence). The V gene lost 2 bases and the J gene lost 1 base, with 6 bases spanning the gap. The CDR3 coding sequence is TGTGCCAGCAGCTTACAGGGATCCTACGAGCAGTACTTC. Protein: CASSLQGSYEQYF.

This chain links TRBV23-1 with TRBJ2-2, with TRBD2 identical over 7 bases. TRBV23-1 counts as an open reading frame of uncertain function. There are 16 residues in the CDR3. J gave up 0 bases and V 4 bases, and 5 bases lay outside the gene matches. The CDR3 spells CASSPPAGPNTGELFF. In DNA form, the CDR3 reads TGCGCCAGCAGTCCGCCAGCGGGGCCGAACACCGGGGAGCTGTTTTTT.

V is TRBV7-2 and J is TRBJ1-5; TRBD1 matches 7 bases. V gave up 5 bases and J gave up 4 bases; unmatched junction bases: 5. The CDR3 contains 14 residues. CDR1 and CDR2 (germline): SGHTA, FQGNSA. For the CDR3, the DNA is TGTGCCAGCAGCGACTCGACAGGGAATCAGCCCCAGCATTTT. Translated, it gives CASSDSTGNQPQHF.